The 32 T cell receptor beta chains listed next were all sequenced from one sample in a study of T-cell memory formation after mild COVID-19. MiXCR, applied by TCRdb to the 5' RACE reads, yields one record per CDR3 protein. Of around 300,000 distinct CDR3 sequences in the sample, about 13% are singletons; the top ten hold about 20%. Sequences were obtained from PBMCs or a T cell subset sorted from them (not recorded which). The receptor set was obtained from a man aged 18 to 29 who had mild COVID-19 (a few samples of this study predate the infection). Cell type and time point are not known.

This clonotype has a handful of counts. The V call is TRBV10-3, the J call TRBJ1-6, with 7 bases fitting TRBD1. J lost 9 bases, V lost 5 bases, and 4 bases had no gene match. CDR3 size: 13 residues. Germline V gene sequence: CDR1 ENHRY, CDR2 SYGVKD. CDR3: CAISRQGGSPLHF. CDR3 in DNA: TGTGCCATCAGTAGACAGGGCGGTTCACCCCTCCACTTT.

This clonotype was observed many times. The V gene is TRBV2, the J gene TRBJ2-5, with D perhaps assigned TRBD1 or TRBD2 (8 bases each). Trimming removed 8 bases at V and 3 bases at J, with 19 bases between. The CDR3 sequence is 15 residues long. CDR1 is SNHLY and CDR2 is FYNNEI in the germline V gene. CDR3 nucleotides: TGTGCCAGCGGACAGGGCCAGACTAGCGAAGAGACCCAGTACTTC. Translating it yields CASGQGQTSEETQYF.

This rearrangement joins TRBV5-6 to TRBJ1-1; D gene unclear. V was trimmed by 4 bases and J by 3 bases, leaving 10 bases between them. The CDR3 is made up of 13 amino acids. The germline V gene encodes CDR1 SGHDT and CDR2 YYEEEE. The CDR3 nucleotides read TGTGCCAGCAGCCTCCCCCCGGACACTGAAGCTTTCTTT. This gives the protein CASSLPPDTEAFF.

The V gene is TRBV6-1, the J gene TRBJ1-1, with 10 positions matching TRBD1. The V and J ends lost 10 bases and 4 bases, in that order; junction bases with no gene match: 15. This CDR3 is built from 16 residues. Germline CDR1 reads MNHNS; CDR2 reads SASEGT. The CDR3 region has the DNA TGTGCCACCCAGGGGGGGACAGGGGCATCTGGCACTGAAGCTTTCTTT. As protein: CATQGGTGASGTEAFF.

This clonotype was found a few times. CDR3 residues: CASSLSGTSEETQYF. CDR3 coding DNA: TGCGCCAGCAGCTTATCCGGGACTAGCGAAGAGACCCAGTACTTC. The rearrangement links TRBV5-1 to TRBJ2-5; 10 bases agree with TRBD2. The CDR3 spans 15 residues. Germline loops: CDR1 SGHRS, CDR2 YFSETQ. V lost 2 bases to trimming and J lost 3 bases; unmatched junction nucleotides: 4.

The V call is TRBV4-2, the J call TRBJ2-2, with D tentatively TRBD1 (6 bases). The CDR3 sequence is 14 residues long. Germline lookup yields CDR1 LGHNA and CDR2 YNFKEQ. V was trimmed by 3 bases and J by 4 bases, leaving 9 bases between them. CDR3 sequence: CASSQSRGTGELFF. As DNA, the CDR3 is TGTGCCAGCAGCCAGAGCAGGGGCACCGGGGAGCTGTTTTTT.

This clonotype has more than one count but fewer than ten. This chain uses TRBV4-3 with TRBJ1-3, with D possibly TRBD1 on 5 matching bases. CDR1 LGHNA and CDR2 YSLEER come from the germline V gene. CDR3 length: 16 residues. V was clipped by 0 bases and J by 2 bases, with 11 bases between them. The CDR3 region is CASSQDTRGPGNTIYF. The CDR3 bases are TGCGCCAGCAGCCAAGATACACGGGGCCCTGGAAACACCATATATTTT.

The gene calls are TRBV5-6 and TRBJ2-2; 9 positions match TRBD1. The V segment lost 7 bases and the J segment 4 bases; nucleotides outside the gene matches: 5. The CDR3 has 14 residues. The germline gives CDR1 SGHDT, CDR2 YYEEEE. CDR3 sequence: CASQQGAFTGELFF. In DNA form, the CDR3 reads TGTGCCAGCCAACAGGGGGCATTCACCGGGGAGCTGTTTTTT. Combining the CDR3 with reference TRBV5-6 and TRBJ2-2 gives the whole variable domain DAGVTQSPTHLIKTRGQQVTLRCSPKSGHDTVSWYQQALGQGPQFIFQYYEEEERQRGNFPDRFSGHQFPNYSSELNVNALLLGDSALYLCASQQGAFTGELFFGEGSRLTVL.

The chain carries TRBV7-9 and TRBJ2-3, with TRBD2 matching over 8 bases. The CDR3 has 14 amino acids. Germline-derived CDR1 and CDR2 are SEHNR and FQNEAQ (reference sequence). Unmatched junction bases numbered 2, after V lost 5 bases and J lost 1 base. CDR3 in amino acids: CASSPLAGTDTQYF. The CDR3 nucleotides are TGTGCCAGCAGCCCACTAGCGGGCACAGATACGCAGTATTTT.

This clonotype was counted at least ten times. This chain links TRBV7-2 with TRBJ2-3, with D hard to call. Trimming stripped 1 base from V and 1 base from J, with 9 bases between. Germline CDR1 and CDR2: SGHTA and FQGNSA. This CDR3 has 15 residues. The CDR3 is CASSLVGPGTDTQYF. In nucleotides, the CDR3 is TGTGCCAGCAGCTTAGTCGGTCCCGGCACAGATACGCAGTATTTT. Full variable domain (outside the CDR3, taken from reference TRBV7-2 and TRBJ2-3): GAGVSQSPSNKVTEKGKDVELRCDPISGHTALYWYRQSLGQGLEFLIYFQGNSAPDKSGLPSDRFSAERTGGSVSTLTIQRTQQEDSAVYLCASSLVGPGTDTQYFGPGTRLTVL.

This clonotype was picked up a small number of times. The chain carries TRBV12-3 or TRBV12-4 and TRBJ2-2; possible D gene TRBD1, 6 bases. V was clipped by 0 bases and J by 3 bases, with 11 bases between them. The CDR3 consists of 16 residues. This CDR3 is CASSLAQGSYTGELFF. The CDR3 region has the DNA TGTGCCAGCAGTTTAGCCCAGGGGTCGTACACCGGGGAGCTGTTTTTT.

V usage is TRBV5-1 and J usage is TRBJ2-1; no reliable D call. This CDR3 has 17 amino acids. Germline CDR1 is SGHRS and CDR2 is YFSETQ. Trimming pared 0 bases from V and 0 bases from J, leaving 13 bases between. In DNA form, the CDR3 reads TGCGCCAGCAGCTTGGAGGGCAGGACCAGCTCCTACAATGAGCAGTTCTTC. Its translation: CASSLEGRTSSYNEQFF. Combining the CDR3 with reference TRBV5-1 and TRBJ2-1 gives the whole variable domain KAGVTQTPRYLIKTRGQQVTLSCSPISGHRSVSWYQQTPGQGLQFLFEYFSETQRNKGNFPGRFSGRQFSNSRSEMNVSTLELGDSALYLCASSLEGRTSSYNEQFFGPGTRLTVL.

In its sample, this clonotype was seen a few times. For the CDR3, the DNA is TGTGCCAGCAGCACCCGGGGACACATTCAGTACTTC. It yields the protein CASSTRGHIQYF. This chain joins TRBV13 and TRBJ2-4, with D tentatively TRBD1 or TRBD2 (5 bases each). This CDR3 has 12 residues. V was pared by 5 bases and J by 8 bases, with 10 bases between. The germline gives CDR1 PRHDT, CDR2 FYEKMQ (reference sequence).

CDR3 loop: CASSSLFGRNLNETQYF. The CDR3 bases are TGTGCCAGCAGCTCCCTGTTCGGGCGGAATCTGAACGAGACCCAGTACTTC. V and J are TRBV7-6 and TRBJ2-5; D is unresolved. The V gene's germline CDR1 is SGHVS and CDR2 FNYEAQ. The length of the CDR3 is 17 residues. The V gene lost 4 bases and the J gene lost 5 bases, with 23 bases spanning the gap. The variable domain in full, completed from reference TRBV7-6 and TRBJ2-5, reads GAGVSQSPRYKVTKRGQDVALRCDPISGHVSLYWYRQALGQGPEFLTYFNYEAQQDKSGLPNDRFSAERPEGSISTLTIQRTEQRDSAMYRCASSSLFGRNLNETQYFGPGTRLLVL.

This clonotype was found a few times. This sequence joins TRBV15 and TRBJ1-2; 8 nucleotides align to TRBD1. Germline-derived CDR1 and CDR2 are LNHNV and YYDKDF (reference sequence). This CDR3 comprises 16 residues. With V trimmed by 0 bases and J by 8 bases, 11 bases remained unmatched. The CDR3 coding sequence is TGTGCCACCAGCAGAGATCTCGCGACAGGGGAGGCAGGCTACACCTTC. Its protein is CATSRDLATGEAGYTF.

The V and J genes are TRBV18 and TRBJ1-2; no reliable D call. Germline V gene sequence: CDR1 KGHSH, CDR2 LQKENI. The V gene lost 0 bases and the J gene lost 4 bases, with 6 bases spanning the gap. The CDR3 has 13 residues. The CDR3 sequence: CASSPPVSYGYTF. CDR3 DNA sequence: TGTGCCAGCTCACCACCAGTCTCCTATGGCTACACCTTC.

This clonotype was counted at least ten times. The rearrangement uses TRBV24-1 and TRBJ2-1, with 8 nucleotides matching TRBD1. CDR1 and CDR2 (germline): KGHDR, SFDVKD. CDR3 length: 15 residues. Trimming took 5 bases from V and 4 from J; bases not matched to a gene: 6. The CDR3 spells CATSGETGGYNEQFF. CDR3 DNA sequence: TGTGCCACCAGTGGAGAAACAGGGGGTTACAATGAGCAGTTCTTC.

The chain is built from TRBV18 and TRBJ2-5; 12 bases line up with TRBD2. Germline CDR1 KGHSH, CDR2 LQKENI. Trimming removed 2 bases from V and 5 bases from J; junction bases left unmatched: 6. The CDR3 extends over 16 amino acids. The CDR3 coding sequence is TGTGCCAGCTCACCATCCTCGGGACTAGCGGGCGAGACCCAGTACTTC. This translates into CASSPSSGLAGETQYF. Full variable domain (missing parts from reference TRBV18 and TRBJ2-5): NAGVMQNPRHLVRRRGQEARLRCSPMKGHSHVYWYRQLPEEGLKFMVYLQKENIIDESGMPKERFSAEFPKEGPSILRIQQVVRGDSAAYFCASSPSSGLAGETQYFGPGTRLLVL.

The chain has TRBV21-1 and TRBJ1-1; the D segment call TRBD1 is taken from the table without a DNA check. TRBV21-1 is labeled a pseudogene. This CDR3 is built from 14 residues. Here the CDR3 DNA reads TGTGCCAGCAGCAAAGACAGGGTGAACACTGAAGCTTTCTTT. It translates to CASSKDRVNTEAFF.

This clonotype appeared a few times. J is TRBJ2-2 and V is TRBV7-3, with D possibly matching TRBD2 (5 bases). Germline V lookup: CDR1 SGHTA, CDR2 FQGTGA. Trimming removed 5 bases at V and 3 bases at J, with 28 bases between. The CDR3 contains 20 residues. The CDR3 region has the DNA TGTGCCAGCAGCCACCTAGTCTGGGCCCGATCTTTGGAGGACACCGGGGAGCTGTTTTTT. Protein: CASSHLVWARSLEDTGELFF.

This rearrangement joins TRBV19 to TRBJ2-2, with TRBD1 matching 8 bases. The germline gives CDR1 LNHDA, CDR2 SQIVND (reference sequence). The CDR3 sequence is 15 residues long. Trimming removed 3 bases from V and 8 bases from J; junction bases left unmatched: 8. CDR3 sequence reads: CASSIWTGSVGELFF. The CDR3 nucleotides are TGTGCCAGTAGTATCTGGACAGGGAGTGTGGGGGAGCTGTTTTTT.

V usage is TRBV20-1 and J usage is TRBJ2-1; possibly TRBD1 or TRBD2 for D (5 bases each). There are 12 residues in the CDR3. Looked up from germline, CDR1 is DFQATT and CDR2 is SNEGSKA (reference sequence). The CDR3 nucleotides read TGCAGCTGCATGGGGGATTACAATGAGCAGTTCTTC. Protein sequence: CSCMGDYNEQFF.

V gene TRBV5-1 combines with J gene TRBJ2-6; 8 positions agree with TRBD1. There are 16 residues in the CDR3. Germline CDR1 is SGHRS and CDR2 is YFSETQ. V lost 3 bases and J lost 3; bases outside the gene matches: 5. This chain's CDR3 is CASSSTGVDGANVLTF. For the CDR3, the DNA is TGCGCCAGCAGCTCGACAGGGGTAGATGGGGCCAACGTCCTGACTTTC.

This clonotype came up many times. The chain combines TRBV24-1 with TRBJ2-1; D remains ambiguous. This CDR3 region has 11 residues. Germline CDR1 is KGHDR and CDR2 is SFDVKD. The V and J ends lost 2 bases and 5 bases respectively, with 0 bases between them. CDR3 residues: CATSDYNEQFF. Here the CDR3 DNA reads TGTGCCACCAGTGATTACAATGAGCAGTTCTTC.

The chain carries TRBV6-5 and TRBJ2-1; 14 bases line up with TRBD2. The CDR3 has 17 residues. V was clipped by 2 bases and J by 5 bases; unmatched bases: 5. The V gene's germline CDR1 is MNHEY and CDR2 SVGAGI. CDR3 in DNA: TGTGCCAGCAGTTACCTCCGGACTAGCGGGGGGCACAATGAGCAGTTCTTC. This encodes CASSYLRTSGGHNEQFF.

This clonotype has a handful of counts. The chain uses TRBV6-5 and TRBJ2-3; TRBD2 matches at 9 bases. The CDR3 is 17 residues long. V shed 11 bases and J 0 bases; nucleotides not matched to a gene: 15. The germline gives CDR1 MNHEY, CDR2 SVGAGI. CDR3 loop: CAPQGGGAGSSTDTQYF. The CDR3 DNA is TGTGCCCCACAGGGCGGGGGGGCCGGGTCTAGCACAGATACGCAGTATTTT.

This clonotype was observed a handful of times. The rearrangement uses TRBV20-1 and TRBJ1-4, with D perhaps matching TRBD1 (5 bases). The germline gives CDR1 DFQATT, CDR2 SNEGSKA (reference sequence). This CDR3 has 12 amino acids. The V end lost 1 base, the J end lost 5 bases, and 5 bases lay between the germline ends. In DNA, the CDR3 is TGCAGTGCTAGAGGGACAAATGAAAAACTGTTTTTT. This sequence encodes CSARGTNEKLFF.

There are a few counts of this clonotype. This CDR3 is CASSADRASNQPQHF. CDR3 nucleotide sequence: TGTGCCAGTAGTGCAGACAGGGCCAGCAATCAGCCCCAGCATTTT. This chain links TRBV19 with TRBJ1-5; 7 bases are a match to TRBD1. V lost 5 bases, J lost 1 base, and 5 bases stayed unmatched. Germline-derived CDR1 and CDR2 are LNHDA and SQIVND (reference sequence). The CDR3 sequence is 15 residues long.

In this sample, this clonotype turned up a few times. The CDR3 end shows no conserved phenylalanine or tryptophan, and so a read error is likely. The limits of the CDR3 on the DNA are not certain, so only TCRdb's listed CDR3 is given. This CDR3 is CASSRCWGRDLRPL. The rearrangement links TRBV5-4 to TRBJ2-1; no DNA check was done on the table's D call, TRBD1. The CDR3 extends over 14 residues, inclusive of both ends. Germline lookup yields CDR1 SGHNT and CDR2 YYREEE (reference sequence).

This clonotype was observed a handful of times. V usage is TRBV4-1 and J usage is TRBJ2-1, with D tentatively TRBD1 (5 bases). Trimming cost V 2 bases and J 3 bases, with 8 bases left between them. There are 14 residues in the CDR3. Per germline, CDR1 MGHRA and CDR2 YSYEKL. Written as DNA, the CDR3 is TGCGCCAGCAGCCAAAGTACAGGCTACAATGAGCAGTTCTTC. Its translation: CASSQSTGYNEQFF.

This clonotype was found a few times. Germline and junction disagree at one end, which may indicate a read error. The genes are TRBV5-1 and TRBJ1-6; no clear D. Per germline, CDR1 SGHRS and CDR2 YFSETQ. This CDR3 is 15 amino acids long. CDR3 loop: CASSLDSSYNSPLHF. In nucleotides, the CDR3 is TGCGCCAGCAGTTTGGACTCCTCGTATAATTCACCCCTCCACTTT.

The table lists this clonotype with many counts. The chain combines TRBV7-2 with TRBJ2-3, with 8 positions matching TRBD2. Germline V gives CDR1 SGHTA, CDR2 FQGNSA. Germline trimming cut 2 bases from V and 2 bases from J; bases unmatched to any gene: 3. CDR3 length: 15 amino acids. The chain's CDR3 is CASSLPGGHTDTQYF. Here the CDR3 DNA reads TGTGCCAGCAGCTTACCGGGGGGGCACACAGATACGCAGTATTTT.